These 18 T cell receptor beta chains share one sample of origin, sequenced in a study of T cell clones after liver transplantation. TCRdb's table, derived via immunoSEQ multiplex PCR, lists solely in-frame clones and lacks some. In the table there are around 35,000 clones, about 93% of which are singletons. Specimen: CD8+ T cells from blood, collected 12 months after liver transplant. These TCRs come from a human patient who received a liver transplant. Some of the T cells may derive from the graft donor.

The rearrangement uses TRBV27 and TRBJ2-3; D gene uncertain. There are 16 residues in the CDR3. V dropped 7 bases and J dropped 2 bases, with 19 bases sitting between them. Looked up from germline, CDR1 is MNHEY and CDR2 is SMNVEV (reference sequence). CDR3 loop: CASNLSVSQYTDTQYF. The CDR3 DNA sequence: TGTGCCAGCAATTTGTCAGTGTCGCAGTACACAGATACGCAGTATTTT.

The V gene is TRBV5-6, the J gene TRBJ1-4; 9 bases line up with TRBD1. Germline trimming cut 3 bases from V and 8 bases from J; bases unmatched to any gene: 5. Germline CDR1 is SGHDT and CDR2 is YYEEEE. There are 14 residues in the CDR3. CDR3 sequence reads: CASSWGQGGEKLFF. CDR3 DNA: TGTGCCAGCAGCTGGGGACAGGGCGGAGAAAAACTGTTTTTT.

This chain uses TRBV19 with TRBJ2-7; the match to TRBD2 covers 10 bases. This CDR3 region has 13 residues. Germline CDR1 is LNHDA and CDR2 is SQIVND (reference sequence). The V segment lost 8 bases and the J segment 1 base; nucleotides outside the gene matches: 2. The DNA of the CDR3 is TGTGCCAGTGGACTAGCGGAGTCCTACGAGCAGTACTTC. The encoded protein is CASGLAESYEQYF.

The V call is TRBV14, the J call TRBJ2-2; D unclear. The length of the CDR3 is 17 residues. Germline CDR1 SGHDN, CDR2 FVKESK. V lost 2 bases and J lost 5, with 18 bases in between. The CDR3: CASSQSLPTTDTGELFF. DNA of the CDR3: TGTGCCAGCAGCCAAAGCCTTCCGACGACTGATACCGGGGAGCTGTTTTTT.

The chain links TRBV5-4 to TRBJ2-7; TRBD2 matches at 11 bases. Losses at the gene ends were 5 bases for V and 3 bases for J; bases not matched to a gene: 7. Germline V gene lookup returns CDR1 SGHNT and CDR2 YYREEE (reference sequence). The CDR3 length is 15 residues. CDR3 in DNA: TGTGCCAGCAGTTTCCCCGGGACTAGCGGCTACGAGCAGTACTTC. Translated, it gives CASSFPGTSGYEQYF.

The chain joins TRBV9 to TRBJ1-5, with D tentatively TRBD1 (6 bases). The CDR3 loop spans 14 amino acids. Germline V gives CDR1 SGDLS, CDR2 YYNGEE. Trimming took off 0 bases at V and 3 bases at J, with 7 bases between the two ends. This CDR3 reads CASSVAGDNQPQHF. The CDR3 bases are TGTGCCAGCAGCGTAGCAGGGGACAATCAGCCCCAGCATTTT.

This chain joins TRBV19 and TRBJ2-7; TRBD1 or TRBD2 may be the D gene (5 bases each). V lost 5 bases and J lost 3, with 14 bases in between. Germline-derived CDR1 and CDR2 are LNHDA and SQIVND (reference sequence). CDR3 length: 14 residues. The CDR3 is CASSEPGAGYEQYF. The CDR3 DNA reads TGTGCCAGTAGTGAGCCCGGGGCGGGCTACGAGCAGTACTTC.

Written as DNA, the CDR3 is TGTGCCAGTAGCCGACCGGGACTAGGCTTCCACAATGAGCAGTTCTTC. Its translation: CASSRPGLGFHNEQFF. The gene calls are TRBV19 and TRBJ2-1; 8 positions agree with TRBD2. This CDR3 comprises 16 residues. The V gene's germline CDR1 is LNHDA and CDR2 SQIVND (reference sequence). The trim removed 6 bases at V and 5 bases at J, leaving 12 bases unmatched.

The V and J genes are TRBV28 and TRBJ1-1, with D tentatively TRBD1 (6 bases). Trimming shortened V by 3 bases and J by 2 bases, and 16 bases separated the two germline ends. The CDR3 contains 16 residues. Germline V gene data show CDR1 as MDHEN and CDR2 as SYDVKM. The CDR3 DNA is TGTGCCAGCAGTTTCCTCGGGGGCGCGATAAACACTGAAGCTTTCTTT. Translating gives CASSFLGGAINTEAFF.

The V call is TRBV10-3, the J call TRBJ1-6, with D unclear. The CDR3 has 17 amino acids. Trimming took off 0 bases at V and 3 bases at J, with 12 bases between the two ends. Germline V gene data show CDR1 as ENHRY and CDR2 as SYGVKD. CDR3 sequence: CAISESKGRSYNSPLHF. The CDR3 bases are TGTGCCATCAGTGAGTCGAAAGGGAGGAGCTATAATTCACCCCTCCACTTT.

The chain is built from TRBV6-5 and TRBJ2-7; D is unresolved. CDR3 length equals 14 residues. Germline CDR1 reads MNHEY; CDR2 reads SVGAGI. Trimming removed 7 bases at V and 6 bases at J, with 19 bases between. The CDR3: CASNSRSGLGEQYF. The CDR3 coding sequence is TGTGCCAGCAACAGCCGCTCTGGGCTCGGCGAGCAGTACTTC.

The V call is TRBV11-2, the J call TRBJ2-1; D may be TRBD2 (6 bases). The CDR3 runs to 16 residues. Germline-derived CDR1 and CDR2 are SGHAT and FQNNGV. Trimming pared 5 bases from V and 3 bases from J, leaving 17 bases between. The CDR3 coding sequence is TGTGCCAGCAGCCTCAGGAGGGCGGGTAACTACAATGAGCAGTTCTTC. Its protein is CASSLRRAGNYNEQFF.

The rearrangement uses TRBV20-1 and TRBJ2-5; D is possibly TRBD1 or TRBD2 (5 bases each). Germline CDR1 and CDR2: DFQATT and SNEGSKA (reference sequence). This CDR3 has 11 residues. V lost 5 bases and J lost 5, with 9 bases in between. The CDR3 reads CSAHWGETQYF. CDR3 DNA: TGCAGTGCTCACTGGGGGGAGACCCAGTACTTC.

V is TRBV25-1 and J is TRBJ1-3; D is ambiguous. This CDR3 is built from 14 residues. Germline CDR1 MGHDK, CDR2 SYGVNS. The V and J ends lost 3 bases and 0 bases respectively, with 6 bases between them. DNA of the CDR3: TGTGCCAGCAGTGAGGGCAGCTCTGGAAACACCATATATTTT. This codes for CASSEGSSGNTIYF.

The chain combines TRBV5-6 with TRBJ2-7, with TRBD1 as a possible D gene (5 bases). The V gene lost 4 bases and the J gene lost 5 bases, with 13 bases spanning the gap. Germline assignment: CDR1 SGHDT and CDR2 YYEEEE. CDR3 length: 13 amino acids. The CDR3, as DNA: TGTGCCAGCAGCGGTCCGTGGGGCGACGAGCAGTACTTC. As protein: CASSGPWGDEQYF.

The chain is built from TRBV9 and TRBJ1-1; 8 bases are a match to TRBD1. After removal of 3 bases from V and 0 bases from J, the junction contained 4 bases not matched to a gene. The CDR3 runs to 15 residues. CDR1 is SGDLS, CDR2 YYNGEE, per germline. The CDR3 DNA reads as TGTGCCAGCAGCGCCGCAGGGGGCATGAACACTGAAGCTTTCTTT. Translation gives CASSAAGGMNTEAFF. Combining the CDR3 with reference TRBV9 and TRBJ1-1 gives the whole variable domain DSGVTQTPKHLITATGQRVTLRCSPRSGDLSVYWYQQSLDQGLQFLIQYYNGEERAKGNILERFSAQQFPDLHSELNLSSLELGDSALYFCASSAAGGMNTEAFFGQGTRLTVV.

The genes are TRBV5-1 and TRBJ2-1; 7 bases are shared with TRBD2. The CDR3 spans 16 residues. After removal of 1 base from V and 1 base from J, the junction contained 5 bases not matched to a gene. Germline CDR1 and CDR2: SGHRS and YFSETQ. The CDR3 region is CASSLFAGESYNEQFF. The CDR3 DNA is TGCGCCAGCAGCTTGTTTGCGGGAGAATCCTACAATGAGCAGTTCTTC. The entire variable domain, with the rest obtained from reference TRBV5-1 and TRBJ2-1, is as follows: KAGVTQTPRYLIKTRGQQVTLSCSPISGHRSVSWYQQTPGQGLQFLFEYFSETQRNKGNFPGRFSGRQFSNSRSEMNVSTLELGDSALYLCASSLFAGESYNEQFFGPGTRLTVL.

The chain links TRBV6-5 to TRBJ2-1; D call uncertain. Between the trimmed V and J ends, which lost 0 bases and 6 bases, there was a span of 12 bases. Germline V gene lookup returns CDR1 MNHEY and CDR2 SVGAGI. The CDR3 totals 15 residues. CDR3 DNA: TGTGCCAGCAGTTACTCGTCTCAAAAAACCAATGAGCAGTTCTTC. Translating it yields CASSYSSQKTNEQFF.